The 6 T cell receptor beta chains below were found in one sample sequenced in a study of long-term antiretroviral therapy in people with HIV. Survey-level resolution applied to immunoSEQ assay v3.0. Sequencing used immunoSEQ multiplex PCR; TCRdb keeps in-frame clones, though not all of them. The table has about 28,000 clones, around 84% seen once. The starting material was unsorted PBMCs, obtained 0.4 years after starting antiretroviral therapy. All receptors derive from a man younger than 35 with HIV.

In this sample, this clone turned up a few times. V and J are TRBV19 and TRBJ1-5; D uncertain. The germline V gene has CDR1 LNHDA and CDR2 SQIVND (reference sequence). The CDR3 has 15 amino acids. Deletions cut 6 bases from V and 2 bases from J, with 14 bases between. CDR3 bases: TGTGCCAGTAGGATCGGAGGAGTAGGCAATCAGCCCCAGCATTTT. Its translation is CASRIGGVGNQPQHF.

V and J are TRBV6-6 and TRBJ1-2; D not resolved. Per the germline V gene, CDR1 is MNHNY and CDR2 is SVGAGI (reference sequence). CDR3 length: 12 residues. V was cut by 8 bases and J by 2 bases, with 9 bases left in between. For the CDR3, the DNA is TGTGCCAGCCTTACCCCCAACTATGGCTACACCTTC. It codes for CASLTPNYGYTF.

This chain connects TRBV6-6 to TRBJ1-1, with D maybe TRBD1 (6 bases). Germline values: CDR1 MNHNY, CDR2 SVGAGI (reference sequence). V shed 0 bases and J shed 7 bases, with 15 bases lying between them. The CDR3 extends over 15 amino acids. The DNA of the CDR3 is TGTGCCAGCAGTTACTCAATACAGGGTGTGGATGAAGCTTTCTTT. Translating gives CASSYSIQGVDEAFF.

This clone was detected a few times. V gene TRBV2 combines with J gene TRBJ1-2, with a possible D match to TRBD1 (6 bases). V was clipped by 3 bases and J by 2 bases, with 13 bases between them. CDR3 size: 15 residues. Germline assignment: CDR1 SNHLY and CDR2 FYNNEI. This CDR3 is CASSELPGANYGYTF. The CDR3 nucleotides are TGTGCCAGCAGTGAGCTCCCAGGGGCAAACTATGGCTACACCTTC.

V is TRBV6-4 and J is TRBJ2-3; 14 bases match TRBD2. The germline V gene has CDR1 MRHNA and CDR2 SNTAGT. V shed 8 bases and J 4 bases; nucleotides not matched to a gene: 5. The CDR3 runs to 15 residues. The CDR3 DNA reads TGTGCCAGCTCCAGGACTAGCGGGGGGTCAGATACGCAGTATTTT. Translation gives CASSRTSGGSDTQYF.

V gene TRBV5-4 combines with J gene TRBJ2-1, with D tentatively TRBD1 or TRBD2 (5 bases each). The CDR3 has 16 amino acids. Germline loops: CDR1 SGHNT, CDR2 YYREEE (reference sequence). Trimming removed 0 bases from V and 10 bases from J, with 20 bases in between. The CDR3 loop reads CASSLAGTSYNEEQFF. The CDR3 bases are TGTGCCAGCAGCTTGGCCGGGACCAGCTACAATGAAGAGCAGTTCTTC.